Here is one T cell receptor (beta chain) with its context. The data were obtained in a study of low-dose radiotherapy and immunotherapy resistance in tumors. The CDR3 loop spans 14 amino acids. CDR1 is MGHRA, CDR2 YSYEKL, per germline. The V end lost 3 bases, the J end lost 6 bases, and 11 bases lay between the germline ends. Both TCRalpha and TCRbeta chains were reverse transcribed with V-gene-specific primers. It was with a constant-region primer and a V-primer adapter that TCRs were amplified over around 18 PCR cycles. TCRdb reanalysed the reads using MiXCR and keeps one entry per CDR3 protein. Of 40,000 or so distinct CDR3 sequences listed, about 28% were seen once; the top ten hold 3.7%. The sample's time point: before trial treatment.

This sequence joins TRBV4-1 and TRBJ2-2; the D is unclear. The receptor was isolated from a male donor with gallbladder cancer. The starting material was PBMCs, obtained before treatment. CDR3 coding DNA: TGCGCCAGCAGCCAGAAATTACTCCCCGGGGAGCTGTTTTTT. Translated: CASSQKLLPGELFF.